The 21 T cell receptor beta chains below were found in one sample sequenced in a study of cytomegalovirus exposure and HLA in healthy donors. Primers: 60 Vbeta forward and 13 Jbeta reverse. Clones were sequenced by immunoSEQ multiplex PCR, and TCRdb holds only the in-frame ones, with some missing. Of around 150,000 clones listed, approximately 83% are singletons. Material for sequencing was PBMCs. The source is a man aged 18 to 30 in good health and CMV-seropositive.

The chain carries TRBV6-1 and TRBJ2-7, with a tentative D call TRBD1 (5 bases). The ends were cut back, 7 bases at V and 5 bases at J, with 15 bases in the middle. Germline loops: CDR1 MNHNS, CDR2 SASEGT. The CDR3 runs to 13 residues. The CDR3 bases are TGTGCCAGCAAAAGTCAGGGTAGGGACGAGCAGTACTTC. Encoded protein: CASKSQGRDEQYF.

This rearrangement joins TRBV27 to TRBJ2-2; D remains unclear. Germline CDR1 reads MNHEY; CDR2 reads SMNVEV (reference sequence). V lost 2 bases and J lost 5, with 6 bases in between. The CDR3 runs to 13 residues. The CDR3 nucleotides are TGTGCCAGCAGTTTACGGGTGACCGGGGAGCTGTTTTTT. Its protein is CASSLRVTGELFF.

Concerning this clone: At one end, the junction sequence differs from germline, possibly due to a read error. J is TRBJ1-1 and V is TRBV7-9, with D perhaps matching TRBD1 (5 bases). The V gene's germline CDR1 is SEHNR and CDR2 FQNEAQ (reference sequence). The CDR3 is made up of 14 amino acids. CDR3 DNA sequence: TGTTCCAGCAGCTTAACGGGGGGGGTAACTGAAGCTTTCTTT. It yields the protein CSSSLTGGVTEAFF.

V is TRBV30 and J is TRBJ1-4; D is unclear. This CDR3 is built from 12 residues. Per germline, CDR1 GTSNPN and CDR2 SVGIG (reference sequence). The ends were cut back, 0 bases at V and 8 bases at J, with 7 bases in the middle. The CDR3 DNA reads as TGTGCCTGGAGTGTACTAGGGGAAAAACTGTTTTTT. It codes for CAWSVLGEKLFF. Together with reference TRBV30 and TRBJ1-4, the CDR3 gives the full variable domain: SQTIHQWPATLVQPVGSPLSLECTVEGTSNPNLYWYRQAAGRGLQLLFYSVGIGQISSEVPQNLSASRPQDRQFILSSKKLLLSDSGFYLCAWSVLGEKLFFGSGTQLSVL.

The V gene is TRBV19, the J gene TRBJ1-1; D perhaps matches TRBD1 (5 bases). The germline V gene encodes CDR1 LNHDA and CDR2 SQIVND (reference sequence). V was clipped by 8 bases and J by 4 bases, with 14 bases between them. The CDR3 is 13 residues long. The CDR3 DNA sequence: TGTGCCAGTTTACCAGGGCGATCCACTGAAGCTTTCTTT. As protein: CASLPGRSTEAFF. Full variable domain (remainder filled in from reference TRBV19 and TRBJ1-1): DGGITQSPKYLFRKEGQNVTLSCEQNLNHDAMYWYRQDPGQGLRLIYYSQIVNDFQKGDIAEGYSVSREKKESFPLTVTSAQKNPTAFYLCASLPGRSTEAFFGQGTRLTVV.

This chain links TRBV5-1 with TRBJ2-5, with TRBD1 matching over 9 bases. Near its end, the DNA agrees better with TRBJ2-7, so the J call may be wrong. The CDR3 covers 17 residues. Germline-derived CDR1 and CDR2 are SGHRS and YFSETQ. The CDR3: CASSWRTPDRGIYEQYF. The CDR3 coding sequence is TGCGCCAGCAGCTGGCGAACTCCCGACAGGGGGATATACGAGCAGTACTTC.

This rearrangement joins TRBV25-1 to TRBJ2-7; perhaps TRBD2 as D (6 bases). The CDR3 contains 13 residues. Looked up from germline, CDR1 is MGHDK and CDR2 is SYGVNS. V lost 6 bases and J 5 bases, leaving 14 bases between the germline ends. CDR3: CASRGLGMHEQYF. CDR3 nucleotide sequence: TGTGCCAGCAGGGGACTCGGAATGCACGAGCAGTACTTC.

The V gene is TRBV10-3, the J gene TRBJ1-5, with D possibly TRBD1 on 6 matching bases. The CDR3 sequence is 17 residues long. The V end was cut by 0 bases, the J end by 0 bases, with 12 bases between. Germline assignment: CDR1 ENHRY and CDR2 SYGVKD. The CDR3 protein is CAISESMGANSNQPQHF. The CDR3, as DNA: TGTGCCATCAGTGAGTCCATGGGGGCGAATAGCAATCAGCCCCAGCATTTT.

The sample holds a few counts of this clone. The chain combines TRBV7-6 with TRBJ1-1, with a tentative D call TRBD1 (5 bases). Germline loops: CDR1 SGHVS, CDR2 FNYEAQ. V was cut by 5 bases and J by 1 base, with 11 bases left in between. The CDR3 runs 14 residues. CDR3 nucleotide sequence: TGTGCCAGCAGCCAAGGCGGACAGAACACTGAAGCTTTCTTT. Protein product: CASSQGGQNTEAFF. Complete variable domain (other parts from reference TRBV7-6 and TRBJ1-1): GAGVSQSPRYKVTKRGQDVALRCDPISGHVSLYWYRQALGQGPEFLTYFNYEAQQDKSGLPNDRFSAERPEGSISTLTIQRTEQRDSAMYRCASSQGGQNTEAFFGQGTRLTVV.

The chain employs TRBV7-6 and TRBJ2-3; 8 nucleotides align to TRBD2. Germline V gene data show CDR1 as SGHVS and CDR2 as FNYEAQ. There are 16 residues in the CDR3. The V segment lost 3 bases and the J segment 8 bases; nucleotides outside the gene matches: 13. The CDR3 DNA follows: TGTGCCAGCAGCTTCCCCGGGGGGGCTGGTTTTGTTACGCAGTATTTT. Translating gives CASSFPGGAGFVTQYF.

The table lists this clone with a count of one. The chain combines TRBV28 with TRBJ2-5, with a weak D call TRBD2 (6 bases). The length of the CDR3 is 14 residues. Trimming left V 6 bases short and J 5 bases short, with 16 bases between. The germline V gene has CDR1 MDHEN and CDR2 SYDVKM. CDR3 nucleotides: TGTGCCAGCAGGTTTACAGGTGGGGGGGAGACCCAGTACTTC. This codes for CASRFTGGGETQYF.

This clone was seen once. The V and J genes are TRBV5-1 and TRBJ2-5; 10 bases are a match to TRBD1. CDR1 is SGHRS, CDR2 YFSETQ, per germline. CDR3 length: 15 residues. After removal of 5 bases from V and 5 bases from J, the junction contained 9 bases not matched to a gene. CDR3 nucleotides: TGCGCCAGCAGTGGGGACAGGGGTCTCTTTGAGACCCAGTACTTC. This translates into CASSGDRGLFETQYF.

The sample holds a few counts of this clone. The chain recombines TRBV4-1 with TRBJ2-3, with 9 bases identical to TRBD2. This CDR3 is built from 16 residues. The V and J ends lost 4 bases and 0 bases, in that order; junction bases with no gene match: 5. CDR1 and CDR2 from the germline V gene are MGHRA and YSYEKL. The CDR3 DNA sequence: TGCGCCAGCAGCCGTAGCGGGGGTCCTAGCACAGATACGCAGTATTTT. Its protein is CASSRSGGPSTDTQYF.

V gene TRBV15 combines with J gene TRBJ2-5, with a weak D call TRBD2 (5 bases). The CDR3 length is 13 residues. Germline loops: CDR1 LNHNV, CDR2 YYDKDF (reference sequence). Trimming took off 1 base at V and 5 bases at J, with 8 bases between the two ends. CDR3 in DNA: TGTGCCACCAGCAGAGCACTAGTGGAGACCCAGTACTTC. Translating it yields CATSRALVETQYF.

The V call is TRBV7-7, the J call TRBJ2-3, with D tentatively TRBD1 (6 bases). The length of the CDR3 is 14 residues. Germline V gene lookup returns CDR1 SSHAT and CDR2 FNYEAQ (reference sequence). The V and J ends lost 1 base and 6 bases respectively, with 11 bases between them. The DNA of the CDR3 is TGTGCCAGCAGCTTAGGGCAGGGGAAGGATACGCAGTATTTT. Its translation is CASSLGQGKDTQYF. Using reference TRBV7-7 and TRBJ2-3 for the parts outside the CDR3, the full variable domain is GAGVSQSPRYKVTKRGQDVTLRCDPISSHATLYWYQQALGQGPEFLTYFNYEAQPDKSGLPSDRFSAERPEGSISTLTIQRTEQRDSAMYRCASSLGQGKDTQYFGPGTRLTVL.

Only one count was recorded for this clone. The chain recombines TRBV29-1 with TRBJ1-2; 7 positions agree with TRBD1. With V trimmed by 1 base and J by 8 bases, 10 bases remained unmatched. The CDR3 spans 14 residues. Germline CDR1 SQVTM, CDR2 ANQGSEA. Here the CDR3 DNA reads TGCAGCGTTGAAGTTGAGTGGACAGGAGGCGGCTACACCTTC. This gives the protein CSVEVEWTGGGYTF.

The chain couples TRBV28 to TRBJ2-1; 15 bases line up with TRBD2. With V trimmed by 5 bases and J by 2 bases, 13 bases remained unmatched. This CDR3 has 20 residues. Germline V gives CDR1 MDHEN, CDR2 SYDVKM. CDR3 DNA: TGTGCCAGCAGTCCCGTGGGACTAGCGGGGGGAAAGGGCGCCTACAATGAGCAGTTCTTC. Its protein is CASSPVGLAGGKGAYNEQFF.

V and J are TRBV19 and TRBJ1-2, with D possibly TRBD1 on 6 matching bases. V was shortened by 3 bases and J by 6 bases, with 14 bases between the two germline ends. The V gene's germline CDR1 is LNHDA and CDR2 SQIVND (reference sequence). CDR3 length equals 14 residues. This CDR3 reads CASSIGQGTDGYTF. CDR3 nucleotide sequence: TGTGCCAGTAGTATCGGCCAGGGGACGGATGGCTACACCTTC.

V usage is TRBV13 and J usage is TRBJ2-5, with 9 bases that match TRBD1. This CDR3 has 15 amino acids. Unmatched junction bases numbered 6, after V lost 5 bases and J lost 2 bases. Looked up from germline, CDR1 is PRHDT and CDR2 is FYEKMQ (reference sequence). Here the CDR3 reads CASSRPGQGQETQYF. The CDR3 bases are TGTGCCAGCAGCAGACCGGGACAGGGTCAAGAGACCCAGTACTTC.

V usage is TRBV5-1 and J usage is TRBJ2-2, with a possible D match to TRBD2 (6 bases). Trimming took off 4 bases at V and 4 bases at J, with 17 bases between the two ends. Germline V gives CDR1 SGHRS, CDR2 YFSETQ. This CDR3 region has 16 residues. The CDR3 sequence is CASSDGTGQPTGELFF. CDR3 nucleotides: TGCGCCAGCAGCGACGGGACTGGCCAGCCCACCGGGGAGCTGTTTTTT.

V usage is TRBV9 and J usage is TRBJ1-2, with D maybe TRBD1 (6 bases). V lost 5 bases and J lost 4, with 12 bases in between. Germline loops: CDR1 SGDLS, CDR2 YYNGEE. The CDR3 runs 13 residues. The CDR3 loop is CASSKGVVYGYTF. CDR3 bases: TGTGCCAGCAGTAAGGGGGTAGTCTATGGCTACACCTTC.